This section outlines one T cell receptor beta chain sequence together with its context. What it recognizes is unknown. Transcripts of RNA were the source for amplifying TCR beta CDR3 regions. The first-round RT-PCR employed HTBI primers together with the Qiagen OneStep RT-PCR kit. A multiplex PCR was then performed as the second round. TCRdb fed the multiplex PCR reads into MiXCR, producing one record per CDR3 protein. The sample includes some 1.1 million distinct CDR3 sequences, about 38% of them seen just once. This sample is drawn from a study of Graves' ophthalmopathy and Graves' hyperthyroidism. Other autoimmune disease, uncontrolled infection, pregnancy and lactation led to exclusion. Clinicians made diagnoses from clinical symptoms, serum thyroxine, TRAb, thyroid ultrasound and orbital computed tomography. Study outcomes and limitations: From stable hyperthyroidism, ophthalmopathy was separated by a 13-signature model with 85% to 90% sensitivity and around 79% specificity. The model predicted ophthalmopathy progression with 60% to 71% sensitivity and around 72% specificity.

Trimming took 5 bases from V and 13 from J; bases not matched to a gene: 5. Germline V gene sequence: CDR1 LNHDA, CDR2 SQIVND (reference sequence). The CDR3 has 12 residues. Sequencing was done on a sample of peripheral blood or thyroid tissue (not recorded which). This TCR was sampled from an adult man with Graves' hyperthyroidism. V is TRBV19 and J is TRBJ1-6, with TRBD1 matching 7 bases. CDR3 sequence: CASSPTGLPLHF. CDR3 DNA sequence: TGTGCCAGTAGTCCGACAGGGCTTCCCCTCCACTTT.